The clone carrying this TCR beta chain was seen a single time. Its specificity is unknown. The PCR made use of 60 Vbeta and 13 Jbeta primers. Only in-frame clones appear in the TCRdb table, and some are missing; sequencing was by immunoSEQ multiplex PCR. Of around 130,000 clones listed, 74% are singletons. These data belong to a study of cytomegalovirus exposure and HLA in healthy donors. About the study: Around 80 million unique TCRs from HLA-typed donors were held in an early data release.

This CDR3 is 13 amino acids long. CDR1 and CDR2 (germline): SGHNT, YENEEA. The germline V and J ends were trimmed by 5 bases and 4 bases, with 9 bases remaining between them. General observations from the study: The study had only CMV serostatus as immune exposure information. Among TCR beta chains, those listed as cytomegalovirus-associated numbered over 150.

J is TRBJ2-1 and V is TRBV11-3, with D possibly TRBD1 on 6 matching bases. The sample was PBMCs. The TCR sequence derives from a woman aged 50 to 60 in good health and CMV-seropositive. CDR3 loop: CASSPQGYNEQFF. CDR3 in DNA: TGTGCCAGCAGCCCCCAGGGGTACAATGAGCAGTTCTTC.